The 6 T cell receptor beta chains below were found in one sample sequenced in a study of cytomegalovirus exposure and HLA in healthy donors (dated by TCRdb to about 2017). The library was made by the immunoSEQ multiplex PCR assay. The multiplex PCR relied on a mix of 60 forward primers for TCR Vbeta segments and 13 reverse primers for TCR Jbeta segments. Held by TCRdb, this immuneACCESS table contains in-frame sequences only and omits some clones. Under half of the omission traces to an unresolved V gene where checked; the cause of the rest is unknown. The table for this sample lists around 200,000 clones; around 79% of them were counted only once. Jointly, the top ten make up approximately 2% of the sample. Material for sequencing was PBMCs. These receptors were obtained from a male donor in good health and CMV-seronegative.

The rearrangement uses TRBV25-1 and TRBJ1-2, with TRBD1 matching over 10 bases. V shed 3 bases, J shed 4 bases, and the junction held 2 bases outside the gene matches. This CDR3 spans 14 amino acids. Germline assignment: CDR1 MGHDK and CDR2 SYGVNS. CDR3 protein: CASSEGQGIYGYTF. CDR3 in DNA: TGTGCCAGCAGTGAGGGACAGGGGATCTATGGCTACACCTTC.

V usage is TRBV5-6 and J usage is TRBJ1-5, with TRBD1 matching over 12 bases. V was clipped by 4 bases and J by 9 bases; unmatched bases: 8. The CDR3 is 15 amino acids. CDR1 SGHDT and CDR2 YYEEEE come from the germline V gene. CDR3 sequence reads: CASSPGTGGFGPQHF. CDR3 DNA: TGTGCCAGCAGCCCTGGGACAGGGGGCTTCGGGCCCCAGCATTTT. The variable domain in full, completed from reference TRBV5-6 and TRBJ1-5, reads DAGVTQSPTHLIKTRGQQVTLRCSPKSGHDTVSWYQQALGQGPQFIFQYYEEEERQRGNFPDRFSGHQFPNYSSELNVNALLLGDSALYLCASSPGTGGFGPQHFGDGTRLSIL.

This chain connects TRBV27 to TRBJ1-2; D may be TRBD1 (5 bases). Trimming stripped 3 bases from V and 1 base from J, with 15 bases between. Germline CDR1 MNHEY, CDR2 SMNVEV (reference sequence). This CDR3 has 16 residues. CDR3 bases: TGTGCCAGCAGTTTTACTATCCGACAGAATAACTATGGCTACACCTTC. This codes for CASSFTIRQNNYGYTF.

The chain has TRBV4-2 and TRBJ2-1; TRBD2 matches 13 bases. Germline CDR1 is LGHNA and CDR2 is YNFKEQ. The CDR3 is 18 residues long. J was trimmed by 6 bases and V by 0 bases; bases with no gene match: 8. CDR3: CASSQDPSGLAGSNEQFF. The CDR3 nucleotides read TGTGCCAGCAGCCAAGATCCCTCGGGACTAGCGGGGAGCAATGAGCAGTTCTTC.

The chain combines TRBV19 with TRBJ1-5, with 10 bases fitting TRBD1. CDR3 length: 15 amino acids. The V segment lost 3 bases and the J segment 4 bases; nucleotides outside the gene matches: 3. Germline lookup yields CDR1 LNHDA and CDR2 SQIVND (reference sequence). The CDR3 nucleotides read TGTGCCAGTAGTATCCGGACAGGGGGGAATCAGCCCCAGCATTTT. This sequence encodes CASSIRTGGNQPQHF.

The chain uses TRBV5-4 and TRBJ2-3; 7 bases are a match to TRBD1. With V trimmed by 5 bases and J by 4 bases, 4 bases remained unmatched. The CDR3 extends over 13 amino acids. Germline V CDR1 and CDR2: SGHNT, YYREEE (reference sequence). The CDR3 bases are TGTGCCAGCAGGGGGCAGGGGGCAGATACGCAGTATTTT. It translates to CASRGQGADTQYF.